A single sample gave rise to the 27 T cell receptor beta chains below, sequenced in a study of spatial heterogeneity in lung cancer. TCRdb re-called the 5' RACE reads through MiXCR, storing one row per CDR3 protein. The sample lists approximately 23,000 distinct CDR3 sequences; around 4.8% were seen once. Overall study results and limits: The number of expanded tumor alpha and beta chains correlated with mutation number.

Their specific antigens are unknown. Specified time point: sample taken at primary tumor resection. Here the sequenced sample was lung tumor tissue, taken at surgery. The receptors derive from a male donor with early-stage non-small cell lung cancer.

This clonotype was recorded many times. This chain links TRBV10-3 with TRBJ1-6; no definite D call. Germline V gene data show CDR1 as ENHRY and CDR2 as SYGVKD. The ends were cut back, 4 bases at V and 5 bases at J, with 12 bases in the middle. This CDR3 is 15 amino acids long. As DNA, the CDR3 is TGTGCCATCAGTGGGGATACAGTTAATAATTCACCCCTCCACTTT. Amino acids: CAISGDTVNNSPLHF.

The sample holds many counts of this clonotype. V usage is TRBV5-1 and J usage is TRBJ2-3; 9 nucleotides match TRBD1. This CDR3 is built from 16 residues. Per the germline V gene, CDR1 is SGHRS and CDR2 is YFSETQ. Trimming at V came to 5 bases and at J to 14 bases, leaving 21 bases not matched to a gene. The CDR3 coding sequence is TGCGCCAGCAGTCCGGGACAGGGAGCACCCGAGGGTCTTCTGTATTTT. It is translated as CASSPGQGAPEGLLYF.

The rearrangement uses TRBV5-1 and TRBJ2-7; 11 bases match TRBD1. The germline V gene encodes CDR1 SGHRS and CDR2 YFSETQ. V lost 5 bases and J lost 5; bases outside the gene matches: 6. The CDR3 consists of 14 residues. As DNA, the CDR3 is TGCGCCAGCAGTCGTCGGACAGGGGGCGACGAGCAGTACTTC. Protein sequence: CASSRRTGGDEQYF. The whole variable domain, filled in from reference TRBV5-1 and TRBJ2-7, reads KAGVTQTPRYLIKTRGQQVTLSCSPISGHRSVSWYQQTPGQGLQFLFEYFSETQRNKGNFPGRFSGRQFSNSRSEMNVSTLELGDSALYLCASSRRTGGDEQYFGPGTRLTVT.

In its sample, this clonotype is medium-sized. As DNA, the CDR3 is TGTGCCAGCAGCCCTCGGCCGTCGCGGGAGAAAGGAAACATTCAGTACTTC. This encodes CASSPRPSREKGNIQYF. The chain uses TRBV7-9 and TRBJ2-4; 7 bases fit TRBD2. The V segment lost 5 bases and the J segment 6 bases; nucleotides outside the gene matches: 16. CDR1 is SEHNR, CDR2 FQNEAQ, per germline (reference sequence). This CDR3 region has 17 residues.

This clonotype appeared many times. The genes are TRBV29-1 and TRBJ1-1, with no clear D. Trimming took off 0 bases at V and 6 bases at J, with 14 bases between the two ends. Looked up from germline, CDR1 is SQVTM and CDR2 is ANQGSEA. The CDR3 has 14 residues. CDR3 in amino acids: CSVEDELGSAEAFF. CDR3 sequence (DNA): TGCAGCGTTGAAGATGAATTGGGTAGCGCTGAAGCTTTCTTT.

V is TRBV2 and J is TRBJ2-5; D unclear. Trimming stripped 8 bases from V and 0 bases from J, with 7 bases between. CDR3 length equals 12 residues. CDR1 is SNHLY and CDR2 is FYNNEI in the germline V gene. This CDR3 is CASLGYQETQYF. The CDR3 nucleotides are TGTGCCAGCCTAGGGTACCAAGAGACCCAGTACTTC.

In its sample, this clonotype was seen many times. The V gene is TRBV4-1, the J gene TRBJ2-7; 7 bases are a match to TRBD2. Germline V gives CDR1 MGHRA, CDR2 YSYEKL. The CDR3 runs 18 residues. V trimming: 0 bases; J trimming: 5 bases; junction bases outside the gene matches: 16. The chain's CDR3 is CASSQDITGGGFHHEQYF. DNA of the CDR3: TGCGCCAGCAGCCAAGATATAACCGGGGGAGGGTTCCACCACGAGCAGTACTTC.

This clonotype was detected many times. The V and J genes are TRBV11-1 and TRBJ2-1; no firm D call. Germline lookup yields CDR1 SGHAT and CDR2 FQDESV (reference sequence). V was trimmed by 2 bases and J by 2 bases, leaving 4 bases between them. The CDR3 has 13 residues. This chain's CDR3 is CASSLTAYNEQFF. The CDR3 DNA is TGTGCCAGCAGCTTAACAGCCTACAATGAGCAGTTCTTC. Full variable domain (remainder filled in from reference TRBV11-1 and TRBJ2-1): EAEVAQSPRYKITEKSQAVAFWCDPISGHATLYWYRQILGQGPELLVQFQDESVVDDSQLPKDRFSAERLKGVDSTLKIQPAELGDSAMYLCASSLTAYNEQFFGPGTRLTVL.

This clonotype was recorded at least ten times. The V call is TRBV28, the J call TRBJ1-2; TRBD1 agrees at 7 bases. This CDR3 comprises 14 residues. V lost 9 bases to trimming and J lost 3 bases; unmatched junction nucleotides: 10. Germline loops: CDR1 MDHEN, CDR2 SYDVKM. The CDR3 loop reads CASFISGQYYGYTF. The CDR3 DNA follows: TGTGCCAGTTTCATCTCGGGACAGTACTATGGCTACACCTTC.

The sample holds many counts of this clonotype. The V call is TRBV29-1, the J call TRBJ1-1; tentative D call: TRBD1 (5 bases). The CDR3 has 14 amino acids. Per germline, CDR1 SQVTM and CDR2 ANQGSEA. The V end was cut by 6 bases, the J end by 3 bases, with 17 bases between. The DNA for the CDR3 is TGCAGCGTGGACCGGGGACGAGGGGACACTGAAGCTTTCTTT. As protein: CSVDRGRGDTEAFF. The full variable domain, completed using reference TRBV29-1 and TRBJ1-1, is SAVISQKPSRDICQRGTSLTIQCQVDSQVTMMFWYRQQPGQSLTLIATANQGSEATYESGFVIDKFPISRPNLTFSTLTVSNMSPEDSSIYLCSVDRGRGDTEAFFGQGTRLTVV.

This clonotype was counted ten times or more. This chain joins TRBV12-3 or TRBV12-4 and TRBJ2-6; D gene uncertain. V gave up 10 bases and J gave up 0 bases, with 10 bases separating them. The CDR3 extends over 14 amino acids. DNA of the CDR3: TGTGCCATCTCGGCCGTCTCTGGGGCCAACGTCCTGACTTTC. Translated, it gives CAISAVSGANVLTF.

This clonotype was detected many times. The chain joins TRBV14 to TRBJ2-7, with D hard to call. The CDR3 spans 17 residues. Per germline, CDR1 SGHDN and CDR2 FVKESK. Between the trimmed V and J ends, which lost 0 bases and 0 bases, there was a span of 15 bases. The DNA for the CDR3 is TGTGCCAGCAGCCAAGAGAGGCAGGCCAACTTCTCCTACGAGCAGTACTTC. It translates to CASSQERQANFSYEQYF.

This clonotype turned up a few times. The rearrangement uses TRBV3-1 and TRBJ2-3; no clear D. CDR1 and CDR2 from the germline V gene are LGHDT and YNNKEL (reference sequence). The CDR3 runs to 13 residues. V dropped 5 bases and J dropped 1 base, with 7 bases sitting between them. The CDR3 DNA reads TGTGCCAGCAGCGGGTTGGGCACAGATACGCAGTATTTT. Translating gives CASSGLGTDTQYF.

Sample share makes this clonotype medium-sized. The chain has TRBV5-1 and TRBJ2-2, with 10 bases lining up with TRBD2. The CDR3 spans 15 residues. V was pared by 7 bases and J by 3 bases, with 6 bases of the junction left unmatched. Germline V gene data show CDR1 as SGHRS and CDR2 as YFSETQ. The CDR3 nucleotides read TGCGCCAGCCGTAGCGGGAGGACGCACACCGGGGAGCTGTTTTTT. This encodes CASRSGRTHTGELFF.

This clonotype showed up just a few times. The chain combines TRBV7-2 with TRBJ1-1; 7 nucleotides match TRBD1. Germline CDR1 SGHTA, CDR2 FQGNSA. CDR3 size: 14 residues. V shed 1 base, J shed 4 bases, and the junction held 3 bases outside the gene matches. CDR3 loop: CASSLVQGGTEAFF. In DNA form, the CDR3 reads TGTGCCAGCAGCTTAGTGCAGGGGGGCACTGAAGCTTTCTTT.

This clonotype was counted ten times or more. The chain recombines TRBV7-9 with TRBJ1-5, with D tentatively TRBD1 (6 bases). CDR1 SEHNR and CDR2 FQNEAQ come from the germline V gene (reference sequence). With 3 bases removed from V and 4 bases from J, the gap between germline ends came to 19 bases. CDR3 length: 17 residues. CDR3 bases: TGTGCCAGCAGCTTGTCCCCCCACAGGGAACCTAATCAGCCCCAGCATTTT. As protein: CASSLSPHREPNQPQHF.

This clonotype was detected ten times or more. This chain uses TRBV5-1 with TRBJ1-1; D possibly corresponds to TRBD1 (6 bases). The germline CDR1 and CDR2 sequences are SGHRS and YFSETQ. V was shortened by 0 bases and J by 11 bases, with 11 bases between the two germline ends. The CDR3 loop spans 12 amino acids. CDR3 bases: TGCGCCAGCAGCTTGGAACAGGGTCGGGCTTTCTTT. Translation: CASSLEQGRAFF.

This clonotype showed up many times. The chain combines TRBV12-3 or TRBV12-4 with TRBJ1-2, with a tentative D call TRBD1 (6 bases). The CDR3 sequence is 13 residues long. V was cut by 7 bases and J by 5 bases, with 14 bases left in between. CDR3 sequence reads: CASTSDRNYGYTF. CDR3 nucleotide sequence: TGTGCCAGCACCTCCGACAGGAATTATGGCTACACCTTC.

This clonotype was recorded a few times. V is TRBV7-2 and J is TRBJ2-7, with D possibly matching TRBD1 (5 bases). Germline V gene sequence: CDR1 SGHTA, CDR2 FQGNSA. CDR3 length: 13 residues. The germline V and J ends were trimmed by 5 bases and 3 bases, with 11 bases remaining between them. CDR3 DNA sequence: TGTGCCAGCAGCCCACAGGTGGGCTACGAGCAGTACTTC. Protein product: CASSPQVGYEQYF.

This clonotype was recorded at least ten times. The CDR3 bases are TGTGCCACCGCTTCCAGGGAAACCTACAATGAGCAGTTCTTC. Protein sequence: CATASRETYNEQFF. The chain recombines TRBV6-5 with TRBJ2-1; D is perhaps TRBD1 (5 bases). CDR3 size: 14 residues. V was shortened by 10 bases and J by 2 bases, with 15 bases between the two germline ends. Germline V gene sequence: CDR1 MNHEY, CDR2 SVGAGI.

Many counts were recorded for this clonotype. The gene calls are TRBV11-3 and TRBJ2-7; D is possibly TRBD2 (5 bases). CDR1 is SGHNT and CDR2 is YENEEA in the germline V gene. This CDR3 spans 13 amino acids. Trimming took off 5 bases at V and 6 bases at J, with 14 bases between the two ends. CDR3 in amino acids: CASSEQPGSEQYF. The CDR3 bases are TGTGCCAGCAGCGAGCAGCCGGGGTCCGAGCAGTACTTC.

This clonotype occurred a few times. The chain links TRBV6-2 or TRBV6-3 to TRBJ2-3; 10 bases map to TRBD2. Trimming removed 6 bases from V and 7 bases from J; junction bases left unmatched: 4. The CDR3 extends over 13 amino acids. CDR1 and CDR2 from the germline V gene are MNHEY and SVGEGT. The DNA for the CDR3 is TGTGCCAGCAGGAGCGGGGGGGACTATACGCAGTATTTT. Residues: CASRSGGDYTQYF.

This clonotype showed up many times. This CDR3 is CASSRGGNTEAFF. The CDR3 DNA is TGTGCCAGCAGCCGCGGGGGGAACACTGAAGCTTTCTTT. The genes are TRBV6-5 and TRBJ1-1, with a possible D match to TRBD1 (5 bases). The CDR3 totals 13 residues. Germline V gives CDR1 MNHEY, CDR2 SVGAGI. The V end lost 6 bases, the J end lost 1 base, and 9 bases lay between the germline ends.

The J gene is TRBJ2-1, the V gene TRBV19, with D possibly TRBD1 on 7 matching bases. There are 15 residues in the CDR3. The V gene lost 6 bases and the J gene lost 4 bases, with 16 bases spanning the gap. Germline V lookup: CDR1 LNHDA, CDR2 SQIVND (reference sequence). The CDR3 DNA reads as TGTGCCAGTAGCCCGAGCCAGGGGGGTTACAATGAGCAGTTCTTC. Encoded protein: CASSPSQGGYNEQFF.

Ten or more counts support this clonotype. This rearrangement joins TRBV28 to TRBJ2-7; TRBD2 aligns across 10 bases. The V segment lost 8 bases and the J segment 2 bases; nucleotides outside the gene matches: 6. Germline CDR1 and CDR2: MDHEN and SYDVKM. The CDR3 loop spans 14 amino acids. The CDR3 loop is CASYQSGRAYEQYF. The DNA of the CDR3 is TGTGCCAGCTATCAGAGCGGGAGGGCCTACGAGCAGTACTTC.

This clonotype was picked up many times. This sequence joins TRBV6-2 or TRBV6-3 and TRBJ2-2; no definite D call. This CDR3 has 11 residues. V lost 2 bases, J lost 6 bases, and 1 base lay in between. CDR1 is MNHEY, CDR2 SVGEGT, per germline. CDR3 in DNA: TGTGCCAGCAGTTACGCCGGGGAGCTGTTTTTT. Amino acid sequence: CASSYAGELFF.

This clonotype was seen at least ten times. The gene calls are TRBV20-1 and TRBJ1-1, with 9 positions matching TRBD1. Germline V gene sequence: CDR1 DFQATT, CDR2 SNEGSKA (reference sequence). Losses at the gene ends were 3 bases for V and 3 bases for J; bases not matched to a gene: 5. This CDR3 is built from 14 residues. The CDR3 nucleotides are TGCAGTGCTAGCAGGGGGACAGGGTACACTGAAGCTTTCTTT. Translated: CSASRGTGYTEAFF.